This paragraph covers one T cell receptor (beta chain) sequence. Its specific antigen is unknown. Within one base of it there is no much larger clone, and no base qualities were kept. The data stem from a study of cytomegalovirus exposure and HLA in healthy donors (dated by TCRdb to 2015 to 2018). Regarding the complete study: An earlier analysis of 587 of the donors reported approximately 300 Gb of sequence data and 95 million to 120 million unique TCR beta sequences obtained from about 170 million T cells. A later genetic analysis used genome-wide SNP genotypes for about 60% of the roughly 700 donors, treating that subset as a discovery cohort. Among several hundred genotyped donors of the cohort, an average of approximately 240,000 unique TCR beta nucleotide sequences was sequenced per donor, of which 15% to 20% were non-productive. Roughly 300 gigabases of sequencing data and around 87 million unique TCR sequences were included in an early release covering 550 to 650 HLA-typed donors. Typing coverage varied by locus: 629-630 donors for A, B, C, DRB1 and DQB1; roughly 520 for DQA1; over 600 for DPA1; approximately 470 for DPB1. HLA typing included class I and class II loci at four-digit resolution. All discovery cohort repertoires had been generated on a single sequencing platform. Rather than using new phenotypic data, the later analysis identified candidate immune exposures from TCR beta sequences and from how often those sequences occurred across donors. Alongside the repertoire data, information on donor age, sex, ethnicity and CMV serostatus was compiled. Besides the first cohort of roughly 700 subjects, a separate validation cohort made up of some 110 different subjects was used. The study was designed to test whether signatures of past pathogen exposure could be identified by cataloging public T cell receptors. Of the roughly 400 genotyped donors, around 81% fell in the genetic ancestry cluster associated with self-reported Caucasian donors. To predict cytomegalovirus infection status, the study brought together high-throughput TCR immunosequencing, statistical association of individual TCRs with disease status, and machine learning. The study used immunosequencing to profile the T cell repertoires of 600 to 850 subjects and linked those repertoires to cytomegalovirus serostatus. To study patterns of TCR occurrence, a later analysis re-analyzed previously published TCR beta repertoires from around 700 donors and added high-resolution HLA genotyping. To decide whether each TCR beta V gene segment behaved as functional or pseudogenic, an earlier analysis of approximately 590 of the donors relied on high-throughput TCR beta sequencing. About five DR-DQ haplotypes were handled as single units for association and clustering because linkage in the cohort was strong. Findings and caveats that apply to the study as a whole: Some IMGT-functional V segments, including TRBV6-2 and TRBV6-3, could not be distinguished by the 87-base-pair reads and were therefore excluded. A cluster of highly shared sequence variants was judged likely to represent a technical artifact of the sequencing pipeline. The study gave a list of roughly 150 TCR beta chains associated with cytomegalovirus. In both the original and validation cohorts, the classifier was reported to diagnose cytomegalovirus status with high specificity and sensitivity. Because counts were too low, about 18 rarely observed V segments, including chromosome 9 orphons, were left out of the earlier analysis of approximately 500 of the donors. At a false discovery rate of 0.05, a later analysis linked roughly 17,000 TCR beta sequences to specific HLA alleles. According to the authors, the approach could potentially be generalized to other disease states and immunological phenotypes. A later analysis reported that several top co-occurrence clusters appeared linked to parvovirus B19, influenza, CMV and Epstein-Barr virus. A later analysis found that HLA-associated TCR beta chains were more clonally expanded and had lower generation probabilities than equally common non-associated chains. According to a later genetic analysis, donors in an Asian-associated ancestry cluster had fewer N-insertions in productive TCRs than the roughly 670-donor mean. Correlated functional status among segregating V segments might be attributable to linkage disequilibrium, but an unknown experimental factor could not be ruled out. Most TCR sequences were observed very rarely across donors, whereas some public TCRs were present in many individuals. In a later analysis, the rate of TCR association differed among HLA loci, with DRB1 alleles having the most associated TCRs and HLA-C alleles having the fewest. According to a later analysis, most CMV-associated TCR beta chains appeared to be HLA-restricted, and the HLA associations seemed to be driven largely by CMV exposure. Because HLA typing was unavailable for some donors at each locus, only the typed subset was used in association tests. Roughly uniform sequencing depth across donors was assumed in presence/absence analyses, although this assumption may not hold. V-gene and J-gene trimming of TCR beta chains was associated with a missense DCLRE1C variant in a later genetic analysis, and the association was replicated in an independent cohort. Broadly in line with IMGT annotations, most TCR beta V segments showed up in productive rearrangements about 87% or about 30% of the time in an earlier analysis of 450 to 750 of the donors. In vitro tests confirmed that a few of the cytomegalovirus-associated TCR beta chains recognize cytomegalovirus antigens. Only TCR beta chains were sequenced in this cohort, and the absence of alpha or paired-chain data limited detectable features. The only immune exposure information available for the cohort was CMV serostatus. A further reported finding was that TCR beta sequences accurately predicted the HLA-A and HLA-B alleles for most subjects in the first cohort. Strong co-occurrence of HLA alleles, especially DR and DQ, made assigning TCR associations to individual alleles difficult.

Its CDR3 holds 15 amino acids, cysteine through phenylalanine. Only the CDR3 part of the read is kept: 45 bases, read in frame from the first base. Germline trimming amounts to 4 bases on V and 3 bases on J, with 9 as the count of junction bases outside the gene matches. CDR1 and CDR2, per the germline V gene (reference sequence), are SGHNT and YYREEE. The cohort consisted of some 730 healthy bone marrow donors. Cohort members were all nominally healthy when sampled, although unrecorded immune exposures were likely present. The donor tested CMV seronegative and was one of the 352 seronegative cohort members. Every donor gave a peripheral blood sample, and the peripheral blood mononuclear cells from that sample were used for TCR beta sequencing. Genomic DNA was extracted from the blood cell samples with the Qiagen DNeasy Blood Extraction Kit. Library method: the immunoSEQ multiplex PCR assay. For the multiplex PCR, a mixture combining 60 forward primers for TCR Vbeta segments and 13 reverse primers for TCR Jbeta segments was used. A multiplex PCR assay on genomic DNA amplified the CDR3 region of rearranged TCR beta genes. Amplified TCR beta libraries were sequenced as 87-base-pair reads on the Illumina HiSeq System. Regarding the original processing steps: A later analysis tallied around 87 million unique TCR beta chains across the 666 repertoires, and some 12 million of those chains were shared by two or more donors. Raw reads were error-corrected and collapsed into unique sequences by a nearest-neighbor algorithm in which closely related sequences were merged to remove PCR and sequencing errors. V, D and J gene segments were assigned by aligning CDR3 sequences to IMGT reference sequences. For a sequence to be retained, a match of at least six nucleotides to both a V gene segment and a J gene segment was required. Rearrangements were classified as productive when the CDR3 lacked stop codons and remained in frame with V and J, and all other rearrangements were classified as non-productive. Following IMGT convention, CDR3 was defined as the stretch from the second conserved V-encoded cysteine to the conserved J-encoded phenylalanine. The earlier analysis of 450 to 750 of the donors excluded any sequence lacking an unambiguous match to a single V gene segment. An earlier analysis of about 600 of the donors called V segments functional above 56.7% productive rearrangements and segregating when the between-donor standard deviation exceeded 5%. A statistical classification framework was built for diagnosing cytomegalovirus status from the catalog of TCR beta chain sequences. V and J gene assignment, in a later analysis, came from comparing TCR nucleotide sequences with IMGT/GENE-DB human TR gene sequences. A later analysis assigned CDR3 sequences and most-parsimonious VDJ recombination scenarios with the TCRdist pipeline. In a later analysis, each TCR beta chain was defined by its CDR3 amino acid sequence together with its V-gene family, and reads lacking a unique V-gene family were excluded. To address suspected cross-contamination and a sequencing artifact, a later analysis removed some 620 highly shared, low-generation-probability nucleotide sequences. In a later analysis, a clonal expansion index for each public chain was calculated from normalized within-repertoire ranks of inferred template counts. A later analysis computed generation probabilities with a VDJ recombination model fitted to out-of-frame rearrangements, and checked the results against IGoR. In a later analysis, TCR-TCR, TCR-HLA and TCR-CMV co-occurrence was scored with hypergeometric tests, and a repertoire-size bias correction was applied to TCR pairs. A later analysis estimated false discovery rates by permuting HLA or CMV assignments 20 times. In a later analysis, co-occurring TCRs were grouped using DBSCAN, and TCRdist sequence similarity was added for clustering within HLA-allele-positive subsets. Co-occurrence clustering excluded repertoires with fewer than 30,000 or more than 120,000 public chains, plus five with anomalous nucleotide sharing. TCRdb limited this immuneACCESS table to in-frame rearrangements with V and J called. A share of clones is missing; checked studies link under half to unresolved V genes, and the rest is unexplained. That table gives V, J and clone size, and the DNA gave D and trimming. In this sample the table shows around 170,000 clones, around 80% of which occur a single time. Of the sample, 4.5% to 6% is held by the ten largest clones.

The clonotype originates from a man in his forties or fifties in good health and CMV-seronegative. Rearrangement joined TRBV5-4 to TRBJ2-7, with TRBD2 matching 8 junction bases. Sequenced input: PBMCs. The encoded CDR3 is CASSQSSSGYYEQYF. The sequenced DNA is TGTGCCAGCAGCCAGTCGTCTAGCGGGTACTACGAGCAGTACTTC.